Given below is one T cell receptor beta chain in context. Its antigen is not identified. Via MiXCR, TCRdb re-called the RACE reads, giving one row per CDR3 protein. The table lists under 300,000 distinct CDR3 sequences, around 7.3% of them singletons. This entry comes from a study of human T cells and chemical hapten exposure. General study findings and limits: The immune response of these alopecia patients might not match healthy individuals'. As patch test score rose, PT1 expanded TCR counts tended to rise as well.

This CDR3 has 14 residues. Trimming pared 3 bases from V and 6 bases from J, leaving 12 bases between. Time point described: pre-sensitization, week 0. The treatment here: therapeutic diphenylcyclopropenone sensitization with weekly scalp DPC. V and J are TRBV12-3 or TRBV12-4 and TRBJ2-1; D gene ambiguous. The receptor comes from a man aged 18 to 29 with alopecia areata. Some clones in this sample may be carry-over from other donors' samples. This specimen consisted of whole blood, obtained in connection with sensitization to the hapten diphenylcyclopropenone (DPC). Written as DNA, the CDR3 is TGTGCCAGCAGTTTCTACACCGAAGTCAATGAGCAGTTCTTC. It is translated as CASSFYTEVNEQFF.